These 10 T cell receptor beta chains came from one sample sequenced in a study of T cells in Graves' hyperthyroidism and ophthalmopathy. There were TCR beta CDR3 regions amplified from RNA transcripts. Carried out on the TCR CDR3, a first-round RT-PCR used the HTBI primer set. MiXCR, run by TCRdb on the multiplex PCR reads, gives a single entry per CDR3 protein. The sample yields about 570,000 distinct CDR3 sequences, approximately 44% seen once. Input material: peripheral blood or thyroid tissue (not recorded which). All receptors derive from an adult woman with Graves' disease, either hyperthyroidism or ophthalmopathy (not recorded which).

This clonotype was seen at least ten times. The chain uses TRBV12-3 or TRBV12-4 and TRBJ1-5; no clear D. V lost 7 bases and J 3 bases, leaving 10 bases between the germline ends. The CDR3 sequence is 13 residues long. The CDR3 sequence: CASTPGFNQPQHF. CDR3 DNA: TGTGCCAGCACCCCGGGATTCAATCAGCCCCAGCATTTT.

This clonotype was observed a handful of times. In nucleotides, the CDR3 is TGCGCCAGCAGCGAAAACAGGGGTTACGAGCAGTACTTC. Its translation is CASSENRGYEQYF. V is TRBV10-1 and J is TRBJ2-7, with TRBD1 matching 7 bases. The CDR3 length is 13 residues. Germline V gene lookup returns CDR1 WNHNN and CDR2 SYGVQD (reference sequence). Trimming took 6 bases from V and 4 from J; bases not matched to a gene: 6.

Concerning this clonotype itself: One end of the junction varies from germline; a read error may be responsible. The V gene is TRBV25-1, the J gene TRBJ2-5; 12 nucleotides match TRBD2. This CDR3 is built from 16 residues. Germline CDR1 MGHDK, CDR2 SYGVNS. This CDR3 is CACSGSSGRAAETQYF. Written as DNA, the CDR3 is TGTGCCTGCAGTGGGTCTAGCGGGAGGGCCGCGGAGACCCAGTACTTC.

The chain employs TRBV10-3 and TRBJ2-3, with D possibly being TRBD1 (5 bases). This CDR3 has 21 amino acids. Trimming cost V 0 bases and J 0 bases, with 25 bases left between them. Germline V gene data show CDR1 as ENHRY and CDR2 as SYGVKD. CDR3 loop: CAISESTLGRTDIFSTDTQYF. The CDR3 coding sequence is TGTGCCATCAGTGAGTCGACCCTTGGTCGGACGGACATATTCAGCACAGATACGCAGTATTTT.

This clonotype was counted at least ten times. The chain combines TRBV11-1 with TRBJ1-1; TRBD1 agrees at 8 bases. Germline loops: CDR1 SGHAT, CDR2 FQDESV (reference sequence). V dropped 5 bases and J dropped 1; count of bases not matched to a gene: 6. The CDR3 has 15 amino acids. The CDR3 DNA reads TGTGCCAGCAGCCCTCAGGGGGCCGGGAACACTGAAGCTTTCTTT. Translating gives CASSPQGAGNTEAFF.

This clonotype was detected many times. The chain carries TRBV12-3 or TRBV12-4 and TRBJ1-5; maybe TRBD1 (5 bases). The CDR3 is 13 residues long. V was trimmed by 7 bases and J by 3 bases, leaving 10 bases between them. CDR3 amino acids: CASIRDFNQPQHF. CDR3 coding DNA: TGTGCCAGCATCCGGGACTTCAATCAGCCCCAGCATTTT.

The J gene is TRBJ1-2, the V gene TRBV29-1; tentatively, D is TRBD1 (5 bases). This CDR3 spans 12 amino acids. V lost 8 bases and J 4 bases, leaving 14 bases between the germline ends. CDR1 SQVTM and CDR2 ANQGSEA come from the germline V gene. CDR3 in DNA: TGCAGCTTGGTGGGTCAGGGCTATGGCTACACCTTC. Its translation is CSLVGQGYGYTF. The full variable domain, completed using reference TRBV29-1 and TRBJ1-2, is SAVISQKPSRDICQRGTSLTIQCQVDSQVTMMFWYRQQPGQSLTLIATANQGSEATYESGFVIDKFPISRPNLTFSTLTVSNMSPEDSSIYLCSLVGQGYGYTFGSGTRLTVV.

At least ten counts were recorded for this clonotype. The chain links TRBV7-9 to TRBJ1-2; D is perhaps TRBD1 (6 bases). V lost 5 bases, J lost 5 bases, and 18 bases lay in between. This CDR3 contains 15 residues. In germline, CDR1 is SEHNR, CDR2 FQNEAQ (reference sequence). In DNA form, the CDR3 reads TGTGCCAGCAGCCGACTTCAGGGGTGGGTGTATGGCTACACCTTC. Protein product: CASSRLQGWVYGYTF.

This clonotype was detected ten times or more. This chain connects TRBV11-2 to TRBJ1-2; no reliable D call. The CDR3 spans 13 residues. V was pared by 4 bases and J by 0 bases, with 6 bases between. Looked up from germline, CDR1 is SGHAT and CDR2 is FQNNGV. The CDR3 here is CASSSSANYGYTF. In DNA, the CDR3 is TGTGCCAGCAGCTCCTCGGCTAACTATGGCTACACCTTC.

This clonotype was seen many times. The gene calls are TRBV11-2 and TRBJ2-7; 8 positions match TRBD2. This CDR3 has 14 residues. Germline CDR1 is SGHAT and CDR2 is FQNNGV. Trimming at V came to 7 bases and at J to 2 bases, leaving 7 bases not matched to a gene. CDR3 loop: CASTAGRGAYEQYF. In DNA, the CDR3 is TGTGCCAGCACTGCCGGGAGGGGGGCCTACGAGCAGTACTTC.